Sequencing of this TCR beta chain was carried out in a study of blood T cell repertoires in COVID-19. In the study overall: The study drew acute and convalescent COVID-19 samples from the United States, Italy and Spain. Sample material is recorded as cDNA or gDNA derived from T cells, B-cell-depleted T cells, or PBMCs.

Study processing details: Quantification of nucleated cells was approximated via reference gene primer amplification. Assay: immunoSEQ multiplex PCR; the TCRdb copy retains only in-frame clones and omits some. The V and J calls and the clone size are those of that table, but D and trimming were determined from the DNA. The sample comprises more than 150,000 clones, around four fifths of which are singletons, and roughly 2.9% rests with the top ten. The CDR3 contains 13 residues. V lost 9 bases and J lost 11, with 22 bases in between. CDR1 is MRHNA and CDR2 is SNTAGT in the germline V gene. Material for sequencing was peripheral blood. The TCR sequence derives from a woman aged 55-70 years with acute or convalescent COVID-19. The J gene is TRBJ1-1, the V gene TRBV6-4, with D unclear. The CDR3 DNA follows: TGTGCCAGAACCGCTATCGCGGTACTGAAGGCTTTCTTT. Protein product: CARTAIAVLKAFF.